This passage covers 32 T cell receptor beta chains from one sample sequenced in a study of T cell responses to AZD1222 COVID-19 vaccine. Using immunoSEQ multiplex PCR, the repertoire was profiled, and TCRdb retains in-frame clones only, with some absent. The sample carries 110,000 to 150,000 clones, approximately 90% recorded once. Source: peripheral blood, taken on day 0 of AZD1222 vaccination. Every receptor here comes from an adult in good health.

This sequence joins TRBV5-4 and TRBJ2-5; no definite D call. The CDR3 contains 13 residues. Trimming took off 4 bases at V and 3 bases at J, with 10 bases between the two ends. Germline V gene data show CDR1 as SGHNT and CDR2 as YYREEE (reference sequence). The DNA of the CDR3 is TGTGCCAGCAGCCCGGACCGGAAAGAGACCCAGTACTTC. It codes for CASSPDRKETQYF.

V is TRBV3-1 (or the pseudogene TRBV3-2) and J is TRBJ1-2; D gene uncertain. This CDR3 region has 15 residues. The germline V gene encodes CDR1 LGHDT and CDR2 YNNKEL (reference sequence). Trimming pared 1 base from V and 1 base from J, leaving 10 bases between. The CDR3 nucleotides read TGTGCCAGCAGCCAAGCCGCGGGCGGTAACTATGGCTACACCTTC. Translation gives CASSQAAGGNYGYTF.

CDR3 sequence (DNA): TGTGCCAGCAGTTACCCACGGGGGCAGGGGACTTCACCCCTCCACTTT. As protein: CASSYPRGQGTSPLHF. The genes are TRBV6-5 and TRBJ1-6; perhaps TRBD1 as D (6 bases). V was pared by 2 bases and J by 9 bases, with 17 bases between. The CDR3 has 16 amino acids. The V gene's germline CDR1 is MNHEY and CDR2 SVGAGI.

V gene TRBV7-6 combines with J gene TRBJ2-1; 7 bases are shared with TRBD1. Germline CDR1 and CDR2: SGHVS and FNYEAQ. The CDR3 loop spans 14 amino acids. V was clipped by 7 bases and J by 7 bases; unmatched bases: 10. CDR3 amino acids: CASNAGTDLNEQFF. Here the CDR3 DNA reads TGTGCCAGCAATGCCGGGACAGACCTTAATGAGCAGTTCTTC. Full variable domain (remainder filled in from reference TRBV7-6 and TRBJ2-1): GAGVSQSPRYKVTKRGQDVALRCDPISGHVSLYWYRQALGQGPEFLTYFNYEAQQDKSGLPNDRFSAERPEGSISTLTIQRTEQRDSAMYRCASNAGTDLNEQFFGPGTRLTVL.

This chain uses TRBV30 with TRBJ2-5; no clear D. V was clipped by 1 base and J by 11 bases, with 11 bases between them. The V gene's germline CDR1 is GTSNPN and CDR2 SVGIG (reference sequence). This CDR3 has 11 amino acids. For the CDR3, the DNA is TGTGCCTGGAGTGGGATGGCCTCTCAGTACTTC. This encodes CAWSGMASQYF.

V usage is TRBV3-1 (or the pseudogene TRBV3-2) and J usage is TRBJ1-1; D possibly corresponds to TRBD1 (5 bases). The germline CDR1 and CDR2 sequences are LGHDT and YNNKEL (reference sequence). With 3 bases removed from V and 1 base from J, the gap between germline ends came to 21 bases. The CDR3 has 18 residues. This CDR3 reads CASSHAPWGGGTNTEAFF. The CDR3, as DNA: TGTGCCAGCAGCCATGCTCCCTGGGGCGGGGGAACGAACACTGAAGCTTTCTTT.

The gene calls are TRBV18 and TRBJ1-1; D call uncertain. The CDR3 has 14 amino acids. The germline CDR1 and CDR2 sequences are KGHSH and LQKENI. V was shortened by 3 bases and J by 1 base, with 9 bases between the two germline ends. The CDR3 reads CASSPSDGNTEAFF. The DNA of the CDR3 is TGTGCCAGCTCACCGTCGGATGGGAACACTGAAGCTTTCTTT.

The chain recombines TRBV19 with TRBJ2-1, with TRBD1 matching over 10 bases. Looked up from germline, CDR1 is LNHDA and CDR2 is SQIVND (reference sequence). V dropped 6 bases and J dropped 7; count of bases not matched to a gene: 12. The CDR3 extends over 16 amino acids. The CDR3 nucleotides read TGTGCCAGTAGCTCTCCCTGGACAGGGGGGATAAATGAGCAGTTCTTC. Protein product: CASSSPWTGGINEQFF.

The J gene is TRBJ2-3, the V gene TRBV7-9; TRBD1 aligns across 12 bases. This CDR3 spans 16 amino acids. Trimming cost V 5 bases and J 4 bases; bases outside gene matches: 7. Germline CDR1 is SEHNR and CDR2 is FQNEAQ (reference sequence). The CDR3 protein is CASSPVGQGAADTQYF. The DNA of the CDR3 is TGTGCCAGCAGCCCGGTGGGACAGGGGGCCGCAGATACGCAGTATTTT.

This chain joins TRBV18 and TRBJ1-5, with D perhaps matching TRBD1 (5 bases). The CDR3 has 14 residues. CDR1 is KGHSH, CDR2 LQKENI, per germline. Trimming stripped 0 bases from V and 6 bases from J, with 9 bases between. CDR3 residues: CASSPPGGGQPQHF. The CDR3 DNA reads TGTGCCAGCTCACCACCCGGGGGAGGTCAGCCCCAGCATTTT.

CDR3 protein: CASSQHERERGELFF. In DNA form, the CDR3 reads TGTGCCAGCAGCCAACACGAGCGGGAGCGCGGGGAGCTGTTTTTT. The chain employs TRBV7-9 and TRBJ2-2, with 8 nucleotides matching TRBD2. Germline loops: CDR1 SEHNR, CDR2 FQNEAQ (reference sequence). Germline trimming cut 5 bases from V and 7 bases from J; bases unmatched to any gene: 9. The CDR3 length is 15 residues. Full variable domain (remainder filled in from reference TRBV7-9 and TRBJ2-2): DTGVSQNPRHKITKRGQNVTFRCDPISEHNRLYWYRQTLGQGPEFLTYFQNEAQLEKSRLLSDRFSAERPKGSFSTLEIQRTEQGDSAMYLCASSQHERERGELFFGEGSRLTVL.

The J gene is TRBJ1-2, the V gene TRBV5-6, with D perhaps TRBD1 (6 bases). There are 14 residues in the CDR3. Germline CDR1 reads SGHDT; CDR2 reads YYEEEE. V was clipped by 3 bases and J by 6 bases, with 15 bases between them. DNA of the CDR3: TGTGCCAGCAGCTGGATCGACAGGAATAATGGCTACACCTTC. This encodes CASSWIDRNNGYTF.

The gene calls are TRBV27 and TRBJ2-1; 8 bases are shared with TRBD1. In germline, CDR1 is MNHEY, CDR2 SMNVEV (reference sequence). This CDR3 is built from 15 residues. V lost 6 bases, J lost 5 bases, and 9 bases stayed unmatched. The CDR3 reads CASRDSGGHHNEQFF. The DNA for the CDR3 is TGTGCCAGCAGAGATTCAGGGGGCCACCACAATGAGCAGTTCTTC.

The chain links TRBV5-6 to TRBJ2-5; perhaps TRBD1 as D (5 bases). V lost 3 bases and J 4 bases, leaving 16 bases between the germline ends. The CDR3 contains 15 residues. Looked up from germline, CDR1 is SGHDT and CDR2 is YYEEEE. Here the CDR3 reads CASSSSGFQGETQYF. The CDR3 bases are TGTGCCAGCAGCTCATCAGGGTTCCAGGGAGAGACCCAGTACTTC. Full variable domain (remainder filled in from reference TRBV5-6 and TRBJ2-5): DAGVTQSPTHLIKTRGQQVTLRCSPKSGHDTVSWYQQALGQGPQFIFQYYEEEERQRGNFPDRFSGHQFPNYSSELNVNALLLGDSALYLCASSSSGFQGETQYFGPGTRLLVL.

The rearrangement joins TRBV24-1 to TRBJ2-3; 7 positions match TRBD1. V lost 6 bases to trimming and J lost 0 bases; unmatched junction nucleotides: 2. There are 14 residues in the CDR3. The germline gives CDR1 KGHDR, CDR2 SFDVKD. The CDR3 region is CATSTTGSTDTQYF. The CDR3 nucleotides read TGTGCCACCAGTACGACAGGGAGCACAGATACGCAGTATTTT.

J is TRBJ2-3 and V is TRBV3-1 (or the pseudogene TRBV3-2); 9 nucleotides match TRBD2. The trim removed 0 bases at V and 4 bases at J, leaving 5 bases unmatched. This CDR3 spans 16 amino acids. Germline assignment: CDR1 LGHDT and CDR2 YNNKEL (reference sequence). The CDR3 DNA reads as TGTGCCAGCAGCCAAGAGGGCGGGGGGGCCCCAGATACGCAGTATTTT. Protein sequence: CASSQEGGGAPDTQYF.

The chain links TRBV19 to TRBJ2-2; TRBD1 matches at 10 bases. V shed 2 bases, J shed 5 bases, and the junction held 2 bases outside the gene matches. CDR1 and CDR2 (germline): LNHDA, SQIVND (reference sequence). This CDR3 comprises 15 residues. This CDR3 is CASSIPGQGTGELFF. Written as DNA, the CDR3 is TGTGCCAGTAGTATACCGGGACAGGGGACCGGGGAGCTGTTTTTT. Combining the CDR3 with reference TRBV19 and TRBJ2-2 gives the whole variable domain DGGITQSPKYLFRKEGQNVTLSCEQNLNHDAMYWYRQDPGQGLRLIYYSQIVNDFQKGDIAEGYSVSREKKESFPLTVTSAQKNPTAFYLCASSIPGQGTGELFFGEGSRLTVL.

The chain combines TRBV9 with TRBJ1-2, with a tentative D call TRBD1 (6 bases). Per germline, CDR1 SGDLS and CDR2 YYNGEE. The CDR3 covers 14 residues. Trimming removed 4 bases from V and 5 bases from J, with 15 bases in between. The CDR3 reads CASSPDRSTYGYTF. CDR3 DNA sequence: TGTGCCAGCAGCCCTGACAGGAGTACATATGGCTACACCTTC. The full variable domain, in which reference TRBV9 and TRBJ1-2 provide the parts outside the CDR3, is DSGVTQTPKHLITATGQRVTLRCSPRSGDLSVYWYQQSLDQGLQFLIQYYNGEERAKGNILERFSAQQFPDLHSELNLSSLELGDSALYFCASSPDRSTYGYTFGSGTRLTVV.

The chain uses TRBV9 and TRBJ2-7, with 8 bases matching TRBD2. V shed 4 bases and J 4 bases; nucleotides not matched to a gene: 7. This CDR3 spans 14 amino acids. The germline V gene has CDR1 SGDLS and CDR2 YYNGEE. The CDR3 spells CASSLGGVAYEQYF. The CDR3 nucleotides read TGTGCCAGCAGCCTCGGGGGGGTAGCGTACGAGCAGTACTTC.

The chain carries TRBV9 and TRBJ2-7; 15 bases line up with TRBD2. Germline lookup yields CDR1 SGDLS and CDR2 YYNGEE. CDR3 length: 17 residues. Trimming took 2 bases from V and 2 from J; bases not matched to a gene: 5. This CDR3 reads CASSVGTSGGITYEQYF. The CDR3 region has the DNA TGTGCCAGCAGCGTTGGGACTAGCGGGGGGATTACCTACGAGCAGTACTTC.

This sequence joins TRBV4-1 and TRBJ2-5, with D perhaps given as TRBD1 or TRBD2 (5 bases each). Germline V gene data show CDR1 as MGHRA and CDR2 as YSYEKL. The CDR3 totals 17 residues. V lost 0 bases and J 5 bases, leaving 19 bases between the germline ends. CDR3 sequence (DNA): TGCGCCAGCAGCCAAGACCCGGGCCCGGGGCTAGCCGAGACCCAGTACTTC. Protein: CASSQDPGPGLAETQYF.

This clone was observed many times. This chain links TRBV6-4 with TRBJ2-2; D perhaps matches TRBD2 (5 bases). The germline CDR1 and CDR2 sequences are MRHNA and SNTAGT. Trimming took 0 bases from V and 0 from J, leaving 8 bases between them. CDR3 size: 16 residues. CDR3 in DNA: TGTGCCAGCAGTGACTCTGCGGGCACGAACACCGGGGAGCTGTTTTTT. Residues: CASSDSAGTNTGELFF.

DNA for the CDR3: TGTGCCAGTAGTACCAGACAGGGAGGATCTAATGAAAAACTGTTTTTT. Translating it yields CASSTRQGGSNEKLFF. This rearrangement joins TRBV19 to TRBJ1-4; 7 nucleotides line up with TRBD1. This CDR3 region has 16 residues. Germline V gene data show CDR1 as LNHDA and CDR2 as SQIVND (reference sequence). V was clipped by 4 bases and J by 3 bases; unmatched bases: 8.

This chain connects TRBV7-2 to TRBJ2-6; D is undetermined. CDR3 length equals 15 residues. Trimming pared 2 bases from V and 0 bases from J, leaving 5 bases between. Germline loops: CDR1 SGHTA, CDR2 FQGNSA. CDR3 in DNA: TGTGCCAGCAGCTTACAGGCCTCTGGGGCCAACGTCCTGACTTTC. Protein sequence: CASSLQASGANVLTF.

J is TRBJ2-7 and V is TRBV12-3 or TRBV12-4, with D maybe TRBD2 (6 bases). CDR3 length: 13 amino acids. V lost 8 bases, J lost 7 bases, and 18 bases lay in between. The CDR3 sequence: CASSPTLGGEQYF. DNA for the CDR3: TGTGCCAGCTCTCCCACTTTGGGGGGTGAGCAGTACTTC.

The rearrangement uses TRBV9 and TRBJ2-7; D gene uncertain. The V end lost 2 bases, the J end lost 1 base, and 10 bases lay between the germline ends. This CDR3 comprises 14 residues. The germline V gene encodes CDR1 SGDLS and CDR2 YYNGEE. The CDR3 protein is CASSVDFTSYEQYF. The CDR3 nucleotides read TGTGCCAGCAGCGTTGACTTTACATCCTACGAGCAGTACTTC.

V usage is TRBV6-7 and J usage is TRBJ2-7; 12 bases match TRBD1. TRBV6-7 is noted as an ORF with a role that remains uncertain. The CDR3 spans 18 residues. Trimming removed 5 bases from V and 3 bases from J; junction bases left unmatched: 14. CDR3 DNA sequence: TGTGCCAGCAGTATAGGGCCCGGGACAGGGGGCAGGCACTACGAGCAGTACTTC. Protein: CASSIGPGTGGRHYEQYF.

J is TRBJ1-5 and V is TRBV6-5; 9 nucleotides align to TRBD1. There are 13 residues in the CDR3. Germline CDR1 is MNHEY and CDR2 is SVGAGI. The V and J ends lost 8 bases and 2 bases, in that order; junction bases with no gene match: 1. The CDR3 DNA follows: TGTGCCAGCCGGGACAGGGGCAATCAGCCCCAGCATTTT. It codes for CASRDRGNQPQHF.

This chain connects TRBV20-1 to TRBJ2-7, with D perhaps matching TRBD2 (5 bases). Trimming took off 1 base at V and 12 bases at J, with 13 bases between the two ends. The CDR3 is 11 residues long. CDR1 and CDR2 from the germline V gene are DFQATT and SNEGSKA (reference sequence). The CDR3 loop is CSARAKIRGYF. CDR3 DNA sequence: TGCAGTGCTAGAGCCAAGATTCGGGGGTACTTC.

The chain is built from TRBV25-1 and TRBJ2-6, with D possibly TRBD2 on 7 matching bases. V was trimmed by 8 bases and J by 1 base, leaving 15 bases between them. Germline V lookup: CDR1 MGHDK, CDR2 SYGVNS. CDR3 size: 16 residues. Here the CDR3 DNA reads TGTGCCAGCGTTGCGGGGGCCTCATCTGGGGCCAACGTCCTGACTTTC. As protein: CASVAGASSGANVLTF.

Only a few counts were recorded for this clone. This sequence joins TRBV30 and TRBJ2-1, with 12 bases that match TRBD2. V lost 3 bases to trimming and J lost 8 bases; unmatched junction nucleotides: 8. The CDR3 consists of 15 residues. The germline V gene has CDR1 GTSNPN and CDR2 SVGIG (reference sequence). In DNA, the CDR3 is TGTGCCTGGAGCCCACGGACTAGCGGGGCCCATGAGCAGTTCTTC. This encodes CAWSPRTSGAHEQFF.

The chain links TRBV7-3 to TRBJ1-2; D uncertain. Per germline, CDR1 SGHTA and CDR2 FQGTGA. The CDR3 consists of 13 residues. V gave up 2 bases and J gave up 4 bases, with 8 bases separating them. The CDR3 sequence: CASSLGDSYGYTF. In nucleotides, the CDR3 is TGTGCCAGCAGCTTAGGGGATTCCTATGGCTACACCTTC.